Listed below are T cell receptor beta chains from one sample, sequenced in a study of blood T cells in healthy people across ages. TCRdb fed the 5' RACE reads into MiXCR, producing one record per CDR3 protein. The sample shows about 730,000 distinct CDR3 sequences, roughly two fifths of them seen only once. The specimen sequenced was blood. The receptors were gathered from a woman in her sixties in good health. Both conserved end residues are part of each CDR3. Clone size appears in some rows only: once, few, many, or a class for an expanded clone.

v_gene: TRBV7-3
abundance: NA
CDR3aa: CASSSPDRGDTEAFF

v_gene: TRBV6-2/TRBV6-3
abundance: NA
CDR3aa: CASSGPGGFGYTF

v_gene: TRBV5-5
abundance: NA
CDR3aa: CASSPGTANPYEQYF

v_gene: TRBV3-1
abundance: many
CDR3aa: CASSPGRYNEQFF

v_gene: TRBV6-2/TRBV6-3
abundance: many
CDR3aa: CASSGGTSGVSSYEQYF

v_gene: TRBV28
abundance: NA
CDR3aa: CAISGVDGYTF

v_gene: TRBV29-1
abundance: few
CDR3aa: CSVRTGSSYNEQFF

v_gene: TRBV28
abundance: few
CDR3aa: CATLSGNSYEQYF

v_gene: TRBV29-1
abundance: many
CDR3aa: CSGQGANYEQYF

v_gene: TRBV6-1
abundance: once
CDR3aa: CASSERGRGLETQYF

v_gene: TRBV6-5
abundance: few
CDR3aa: CASRTRGEQFF

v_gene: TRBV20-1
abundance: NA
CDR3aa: CSAKVTAGIYEQYF

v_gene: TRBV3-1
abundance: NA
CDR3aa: CASSGTSGGARDIQYF

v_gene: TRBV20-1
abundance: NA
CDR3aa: CSALASLQETQYF

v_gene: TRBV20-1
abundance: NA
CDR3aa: CSASIGDNSPLHF

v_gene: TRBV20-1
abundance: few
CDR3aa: CSAIRESEQYF

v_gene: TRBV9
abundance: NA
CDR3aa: CASSVGSPGPYGYTF

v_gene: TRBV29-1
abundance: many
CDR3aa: CSAKGSGTAEQFF

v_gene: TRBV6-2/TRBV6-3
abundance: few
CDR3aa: CASSYRSTSPTDTQYF

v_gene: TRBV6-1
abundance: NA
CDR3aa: CASRVRYSYNEQFF

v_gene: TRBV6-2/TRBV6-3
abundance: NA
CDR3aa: CASRQTGPYGYTF

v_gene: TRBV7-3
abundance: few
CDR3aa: CASSPWASGTYEQYF

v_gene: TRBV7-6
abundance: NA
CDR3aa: CASSLYGREAEAFF

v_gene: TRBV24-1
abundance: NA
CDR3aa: CARKGVANGYTF

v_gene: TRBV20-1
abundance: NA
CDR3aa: CSATGPAGDTQYF

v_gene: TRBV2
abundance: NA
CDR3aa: CASSQRGVGNQPQHF

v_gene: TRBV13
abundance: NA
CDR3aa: CASSAPGQGEDTQYF

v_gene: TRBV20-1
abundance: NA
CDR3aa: CSALPGQGLRDQPQHF

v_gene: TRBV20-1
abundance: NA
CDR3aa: CSASGGVDNEQYF

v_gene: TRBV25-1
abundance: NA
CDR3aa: CASSDNSFDRLIGNTIYF

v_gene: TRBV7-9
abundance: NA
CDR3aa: CASRTGGLGTYEQYF

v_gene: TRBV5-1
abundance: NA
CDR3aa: CASTGSGYEQYF

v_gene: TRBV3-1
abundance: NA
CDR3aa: CASSRLGLAGIQETQYF

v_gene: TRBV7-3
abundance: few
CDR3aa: CASSPRDSGANVLTF

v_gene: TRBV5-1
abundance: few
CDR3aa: CASSLGQGGGNTEAFF

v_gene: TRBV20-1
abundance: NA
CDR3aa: CSAGPGAATNQPQHF

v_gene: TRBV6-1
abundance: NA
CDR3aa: CASADLFSTDTQYF

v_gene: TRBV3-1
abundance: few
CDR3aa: CASSQGPNWGETQYF

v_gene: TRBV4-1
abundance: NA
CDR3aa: CASSKGLELRSGANVLTF

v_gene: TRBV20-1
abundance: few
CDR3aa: CSVQATGVAEQYF

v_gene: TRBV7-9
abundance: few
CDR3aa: CASSFGLVEETQYF

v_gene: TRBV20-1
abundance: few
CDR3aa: CSASSFQGTYAHSNQPQHF

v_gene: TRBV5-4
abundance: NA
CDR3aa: CASSIRAGAGTDTQYF

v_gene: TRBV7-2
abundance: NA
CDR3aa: CASSQLEEKLFF

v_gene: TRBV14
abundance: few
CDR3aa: CASSRRQEVYYEQYF

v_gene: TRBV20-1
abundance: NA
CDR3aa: CSAGPLRAATYNEQFF

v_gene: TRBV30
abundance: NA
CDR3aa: CAWKNLASEQFF

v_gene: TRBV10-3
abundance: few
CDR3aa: CAITSGTRAYGYTF

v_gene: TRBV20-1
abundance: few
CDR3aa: CSARFVAGGPSAKNIQYF